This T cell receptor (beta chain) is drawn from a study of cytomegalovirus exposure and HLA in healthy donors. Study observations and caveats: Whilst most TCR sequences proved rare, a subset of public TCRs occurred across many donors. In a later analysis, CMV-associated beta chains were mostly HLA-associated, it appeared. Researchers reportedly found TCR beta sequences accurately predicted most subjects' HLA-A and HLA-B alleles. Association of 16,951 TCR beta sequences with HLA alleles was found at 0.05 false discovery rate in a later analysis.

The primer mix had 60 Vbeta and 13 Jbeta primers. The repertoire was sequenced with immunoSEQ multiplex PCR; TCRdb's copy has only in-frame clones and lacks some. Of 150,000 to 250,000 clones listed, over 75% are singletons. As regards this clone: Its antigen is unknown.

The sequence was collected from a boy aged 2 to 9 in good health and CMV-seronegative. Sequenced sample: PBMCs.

DNA for the CDR3: TGCAGTGCGAGACAGAAGGAGACCCAGTACTTC. Translated, it gives CSARQKETQYF. The chain employs TRBV20-1 and TRBJ2-5; D perhaps matches TRBD1 (5 bases). Trimming took 6 bases from V and 5 from J, leaving 10 bases between them. The CDR3 is 11 amino acids. Germline V gene sequence: CDR1 DFQATT, CDR2 SNEGSKA (reference sequence).